This T cell receptor beta chain was sequenced in a study of control samples from healthy donors and cancer patients. TCRdb keeps only in-frame clones here, not all; method: immunoSEQ multiplex PCR. Of just over 150,000 clones in the sample, roughly 90% are singletons; the top ten hold around 12%. Trimming left V 7 bases short and J 0 bases short, with 3 bases between. Germline V gene sequence: CDR1 MDHEN, CDR2 SYDVKM. CDR3 length equals 12 residues. The rearrangement links TRBV28 to TRBJ2-2; D gene unclear. This clonotype originated in a man under 40 in good health. Sequenced: blood. The CDR3 coding sequence is TGTGCCAGCACATCGAACACCGGGGAGCTGTTTTTT. As protein: CASTSNTGELFF.